The entry below gives a single T cell receptor beta chain sequence along with its context. Between the trimmed V and J ends, which lost 0 bases and 1 base, there was a span of 10 bases. Looked up from germline, CDR1 is SGDLS and CDR2 is YYNGEE. The CDR3 sequence is 15 residues long. The data are from a study of technical replicates of blood from several donors. Sequencing was performed with immunoSEQ multiplex PCR; in TCRdb, only in-frame clones are kept and a portion is missing. The sample records fewer than 85,000 clones, approximately 96% being singletons. Sequenced sample: T cells isolated from PBMCs. The clonotype originates from a human donor in good health. The rearrangement joins TRBV9 to TRBJ1-2, with D unclear. CDR3 coding DNA: TGTGCCAGCAGCGTAGATTGGCGGGTTAACTATGGCTACACCTTC. It yields the protein CASSVDWRVNYGYTF.